This T cell receptor beta chain was observed in a study of T cell responses to AZD1222 COVID-19 vaccine. The CDR3 extends over 12 amino acids. In germline, CDR1 is MNHEY, CDR2 SVGAGI. V was pared by 6 bases and J by 0 bases, with 3 bases between. Profiled with immunoSEQ multiplex PCR; TCRdb holds only in-frame clones, not every one. The sample lists 100,000 to 150,000 clones, around 89% occurring once. General study points: Spike-specific TCR breadth and depth went up after people got two AZD1222 doses. Nearly half of the spike-specific TCRs reportedly recognize variant regions that carry no mutations. Seropositive at baseline were only a handful of AZD1222 recipients. White British donors predominated, females outnumbered males, and clonal diversity was possibly underestimated.

On this clone itself: Its antigen is currently unknown.

This clonotype originated in an adult in good health. The specimen was peripheral blood, collected on day 0 of MenACWY control vaccination. The chain is built from TRBV6-5 and TRBJ2-1; D is unresolved. In DNA form, the CDR3 reads TGTGCCAGCAGCCCCTCCTACAATGAGCAGTTCTTC. It is translated as CASSPSYNEQFF.